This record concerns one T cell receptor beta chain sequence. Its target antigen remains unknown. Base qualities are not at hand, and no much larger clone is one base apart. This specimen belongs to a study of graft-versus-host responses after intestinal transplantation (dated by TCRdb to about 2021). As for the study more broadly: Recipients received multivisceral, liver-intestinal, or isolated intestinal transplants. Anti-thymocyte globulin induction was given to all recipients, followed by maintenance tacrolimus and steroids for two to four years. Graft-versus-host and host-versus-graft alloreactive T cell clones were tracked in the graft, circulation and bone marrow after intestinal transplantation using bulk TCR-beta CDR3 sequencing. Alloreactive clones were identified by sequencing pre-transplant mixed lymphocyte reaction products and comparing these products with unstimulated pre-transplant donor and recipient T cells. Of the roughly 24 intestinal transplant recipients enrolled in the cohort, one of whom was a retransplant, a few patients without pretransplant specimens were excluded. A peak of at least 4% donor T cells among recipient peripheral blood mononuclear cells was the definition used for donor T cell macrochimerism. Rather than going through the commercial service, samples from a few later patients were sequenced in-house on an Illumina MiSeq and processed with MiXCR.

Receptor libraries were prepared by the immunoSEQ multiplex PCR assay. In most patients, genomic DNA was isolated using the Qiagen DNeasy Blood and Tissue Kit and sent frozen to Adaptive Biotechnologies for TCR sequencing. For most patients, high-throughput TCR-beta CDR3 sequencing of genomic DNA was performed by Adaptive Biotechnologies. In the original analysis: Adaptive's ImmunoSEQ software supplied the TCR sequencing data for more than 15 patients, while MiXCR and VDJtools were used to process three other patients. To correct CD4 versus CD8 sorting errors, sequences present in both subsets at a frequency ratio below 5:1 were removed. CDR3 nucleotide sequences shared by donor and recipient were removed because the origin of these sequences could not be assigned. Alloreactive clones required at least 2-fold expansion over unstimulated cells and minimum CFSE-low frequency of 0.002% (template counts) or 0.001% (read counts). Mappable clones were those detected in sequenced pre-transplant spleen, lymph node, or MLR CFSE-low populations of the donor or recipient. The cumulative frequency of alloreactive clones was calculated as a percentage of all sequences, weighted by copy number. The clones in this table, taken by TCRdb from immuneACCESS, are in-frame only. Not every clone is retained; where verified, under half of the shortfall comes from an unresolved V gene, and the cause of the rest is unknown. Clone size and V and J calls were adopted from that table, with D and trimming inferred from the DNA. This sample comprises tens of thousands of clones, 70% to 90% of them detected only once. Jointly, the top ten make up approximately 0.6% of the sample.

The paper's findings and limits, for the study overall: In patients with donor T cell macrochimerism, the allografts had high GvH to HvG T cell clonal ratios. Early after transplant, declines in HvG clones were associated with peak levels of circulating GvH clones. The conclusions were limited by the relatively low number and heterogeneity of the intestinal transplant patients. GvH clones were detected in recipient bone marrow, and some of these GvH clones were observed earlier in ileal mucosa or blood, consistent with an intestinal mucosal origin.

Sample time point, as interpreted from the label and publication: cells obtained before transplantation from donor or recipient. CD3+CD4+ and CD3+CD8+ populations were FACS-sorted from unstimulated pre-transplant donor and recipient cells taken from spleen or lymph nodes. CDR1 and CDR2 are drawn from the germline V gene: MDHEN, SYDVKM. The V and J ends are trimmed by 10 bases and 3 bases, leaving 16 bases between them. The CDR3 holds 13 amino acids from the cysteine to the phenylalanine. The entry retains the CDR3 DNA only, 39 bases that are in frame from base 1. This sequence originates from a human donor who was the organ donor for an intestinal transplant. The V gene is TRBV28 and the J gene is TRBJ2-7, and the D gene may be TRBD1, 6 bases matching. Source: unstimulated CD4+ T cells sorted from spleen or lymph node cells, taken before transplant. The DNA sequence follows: TGTGCCACCCAACCGGGACAACTCTACGAGCAGTACTTC. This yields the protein CATQPGQLYEQYF.